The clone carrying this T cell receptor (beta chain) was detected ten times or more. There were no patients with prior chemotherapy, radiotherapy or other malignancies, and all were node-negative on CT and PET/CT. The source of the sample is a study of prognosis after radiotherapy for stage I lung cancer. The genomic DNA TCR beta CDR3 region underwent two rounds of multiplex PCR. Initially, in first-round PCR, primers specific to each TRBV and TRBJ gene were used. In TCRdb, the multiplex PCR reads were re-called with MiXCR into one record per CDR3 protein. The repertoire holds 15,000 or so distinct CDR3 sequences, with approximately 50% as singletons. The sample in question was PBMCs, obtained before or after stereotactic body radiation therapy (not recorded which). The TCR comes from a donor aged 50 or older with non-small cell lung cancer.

CDR3 loop: CASNWVDGGTYEQYF. For the CDR3, the DNA is TGCGCCAGCAATTGGGTAGATGGGGGAACCTACGAGCAGTACTTC. The rearrangement joins TRBV5-1 to TRBJ2-7; D could derive from TRBD1 or TRBD2 (5 bases each). The CDR3 consists of 15 residues. Germline CDR1 and CDR2: SGHRS and YFSETQ. Trimming pared 6 bases from V and 2 bases from J, leaving 18 bases between.